This T cell receptor beta chain stems from a study of blood T cell repertoires in COVID-19. Study context: PBMCs, B-cell-depleted T cells, or T cells were the source of the cDNA or gDNA that made up the material.

In the study's own analysis: Reference gene primer amplification gave estimated nucleated cell counts. Method: immunoSEQ multiplex PCR; TCRdb's copy keeps in-frame clones and lacks some. The V and J calls and the clone size are those of that table, but D and trimming were determined from the DNA. The sample lists some 120,000 clones, 80% to 85% seen once, with under 4.5% in the top ten. V shed 4 bases and J shed 5 bases, with 6 bases lying between them. The CDR3 spans 12 residues. CDR1 SGHDT and CDR2 YYEEEE come from the germline V gene. The chain joins TRBV5-6 to TRBJ2-2, with D unresolved. The clonotype comes from a woman in her forties or fifties with acute or convalescent COVID-19. Sample: peripheral blood. CDR3 protein: CASSPLTGELFF. CDR3 coding DNA: TGTGCCAGCAGCCCTCTTACCGGGGAGCTGTTTTTT.